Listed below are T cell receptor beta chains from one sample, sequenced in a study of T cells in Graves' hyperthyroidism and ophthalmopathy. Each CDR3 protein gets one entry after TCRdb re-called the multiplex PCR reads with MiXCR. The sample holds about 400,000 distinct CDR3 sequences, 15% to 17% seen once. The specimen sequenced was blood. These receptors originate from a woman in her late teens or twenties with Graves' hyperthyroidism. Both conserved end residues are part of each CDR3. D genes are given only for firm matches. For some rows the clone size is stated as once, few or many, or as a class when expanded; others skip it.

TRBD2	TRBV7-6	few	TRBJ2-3	CASSLEGGYLEDTQYF	TGTGCCAGCAGCTTAGAGGGAGGGTATCTGGAAGATACGCAGTATTTT
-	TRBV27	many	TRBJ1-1	CASSREPNTEAFF	TGTGCCAGCAGTCGGGAACCAAACACTGAAGCTTTCTTT
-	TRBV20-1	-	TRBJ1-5	CSARLGGASNQPQHF	TGCAGTGCTAGATTAGGTGGGGCTAGCAATCAGCCCCAGCATTTT
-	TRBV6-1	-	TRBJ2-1	CASAGTVNEQFF	TGTGCCAGTGCCGGGACTGTGAATGAGCAGTTCTTC
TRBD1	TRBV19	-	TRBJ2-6	CASSIGDRVGANVLTF	TGTGCCAGTAGTATAGGAGACAGGGTGGGGGCCAACGTCCTGACTTTC
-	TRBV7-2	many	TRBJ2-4	CASSSTSAKNIQYF	TGTGCCAGCAGCTCCACCTCAGCCAAAAACATTCAGTACTTC
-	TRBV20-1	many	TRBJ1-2	CSARDGSGRVSYGYTF	TGCAGTGCTAGAGATGGTAGTGGCAGGGTGAGCTATGGCTACACCTTC
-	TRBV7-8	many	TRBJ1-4	CASSLGPRTWRGEKLFF	TGTGCCAGCAGCTTAGGGCCTAGAACATGGCGAGGGGAAAAACTGTTTTTT
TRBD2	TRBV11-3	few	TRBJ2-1	CASSNPAGGQDEQFF	TGTGCCAGCAGCAATCCAGCGGGGGGGCAGGATGAGCAGTTCTTC
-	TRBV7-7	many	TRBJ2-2	CASSKSQVTGELFF	TGTGCTAGCAGCAAATCTCAGGTCACCGGGGAGCTGTTTTTT
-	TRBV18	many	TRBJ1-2	CASSPAGGVGYTF	TGTGCCAGCTCACCAGCGGGGGGCGTCGGCTACACCTTC
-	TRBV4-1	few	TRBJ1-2	CASSQGGGDYGYTF	TGCGCCAGCAGCCAAGGAGGAGGGGACTATGGCTACACCTTC
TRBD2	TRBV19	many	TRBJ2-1	CASSVPSGINKYNEQFF	TGTGCCAGTAGTGTCCCTAGCGGGATCAACAAGTACAATGAGCAGTTCTTC
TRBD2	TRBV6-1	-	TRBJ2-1	CASRAPRGGLAGSPRFF	TGTGCCAGCAGGGCACCCCGGGGGGGACTAGCGGGATCCCCGCGGTTCTTC
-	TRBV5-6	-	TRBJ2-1	CASSLAGERASYNEQFF	TGTGCCAGCAGCTTGGCCGGGGAGCGGGCGTCCTACAATGAGCAGTTCTTC
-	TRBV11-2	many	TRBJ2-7	CASSQWEPTYEQYF	TGTGCCAGCAGTCAGTGGGAACCCACCTACGAGCAGTACTTC
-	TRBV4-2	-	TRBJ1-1	CASSQEPRMNTEAFF	TGTGCCAGCAGCCAGGAGCCGAGAATGAACACTGAAGCTTTCTTT
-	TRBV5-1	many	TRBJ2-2	CASTSGAGGELFF	TGCGCCAGCACTTCCGGAGCGGGCGGGGAGCTGTTTTTT
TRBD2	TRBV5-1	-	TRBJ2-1	CASSLWAGGDTNEQFF	TGCGCCAGCAGCTTGTGGGCCGGGGGGGACACCAATGAGCAGTTCTTC
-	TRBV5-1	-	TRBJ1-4	CASSLRGTTLNEKLFF	TGCGCCAGCAGCTTACGGGGGACTACCCTTAATGAAAAACTGTTTTTT
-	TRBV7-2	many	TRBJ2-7	CASSLYGQISYEQYF	TGTGCCAGCAGCTTATACGGACAGATAAGCTACGAGCAGTACTTC
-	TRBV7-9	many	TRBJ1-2	CASSHDTNYGYTF	TGTGCCAGCAGCCATGACACGAACTATGGCTACACCTTC
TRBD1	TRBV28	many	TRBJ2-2	CASSSQGAGTGELFF	TGTGCCAGCAGTTCTCAGGGGGCTGGCACCGGGGAGCTGTTTTTT
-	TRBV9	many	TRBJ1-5	CASSVDPDGAAQPQHF	TGTGCCAGCAGCGTAGACCCGGACGGCGCGGCTCAGCCCCAGCATTTT
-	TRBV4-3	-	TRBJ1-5	CASSQDLREPQHF	TGCGCCAGCAGCCAAGATTTAAGGGAACCCCAGCATTTT
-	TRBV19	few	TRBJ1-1	CASRGFKNTEAFF	TGTGCCAGCCGAGGCTTTAAGAACACTGAAGCTTTCTTT
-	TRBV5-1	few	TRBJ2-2	CASSLSGRNTGELFF	TGCGCCAGCAGCTTGTCGGGACGGAACACCGGGGAGCTGTTTTTT
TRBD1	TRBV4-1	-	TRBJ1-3	CASSPGGQGRYYSGNTIYF	TGCGCCAGCAGCCCGGGGGGACAGGGGAGGTATTACTCTGGAAACACCATATATTTT
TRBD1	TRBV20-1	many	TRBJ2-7	CSARDRDRGYYEQYF	TGCAGTGCTAGAGACCGGGACAGGGGATACTACGAGCAGTACTTC
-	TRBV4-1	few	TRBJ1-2	CASSQDFNYGYTF	TGCGCCAGCAGCCAAGACTTCAACTATGGCTACACCTTC
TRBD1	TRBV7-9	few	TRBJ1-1	CASSRQGWVTEAFF	TGTGCCAGCAGCCGACAGGGATGGGTCACTGAAGCTTTCTTT
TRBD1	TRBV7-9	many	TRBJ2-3	CASSLAGQGTDTQYF	TGTGCCAGCAGCTTAGCGGGACAGGGAACAGATACGCAGTATTTT
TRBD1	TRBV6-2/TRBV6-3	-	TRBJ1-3	CASSYSGQGNGNTIYF	TGTGCCAGCAGTTACTCCGGACAGGGTAATGGAAACACCATATATTTT
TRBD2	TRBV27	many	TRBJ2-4	CASSSQTSGSKNIQYF	TGTGCCAGCAGTTCGCAGACTAGCGGGAGTAAAAACATTCAGTACTTC
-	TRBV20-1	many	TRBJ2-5	CGGALKETQYF	TGCGGGGGGGCGCTAAAAGAGACCCAGTACTTC
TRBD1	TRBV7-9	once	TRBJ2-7	CASSLVRGRSGIGVYEQYF	TGTGCCAGCAGCTTAGTGAGGGGGCGTTCGGGGATAGGGGTTTACGAGCAGTACTTC
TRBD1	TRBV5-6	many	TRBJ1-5	CASSLRQGRQPQHF	TGTGCCAGCAGCTTGCGACAGGGTAGGCAGCCCCAGCATTTT
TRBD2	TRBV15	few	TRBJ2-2	CATSRSGLAGGRTGELFF	TGTGCCACCAGCAGATCCGGACTAGCGGGAGGACGGACCGGGGAGCTGTTTTTT
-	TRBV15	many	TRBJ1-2	CATSRPGPNYGYTF	TGTGCCACCAGCAGACCAGGGCCTAACTATGGCTACACCTTC
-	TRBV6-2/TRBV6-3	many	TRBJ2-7	CASSSDPLDEQYF	TGTGCCAGCAGTTCCGACCCCCTCGACGAGCAGTACTTC
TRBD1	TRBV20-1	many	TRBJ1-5	CSARDSNGETGVNQPQHF	TGCAGTGCTAGAGATTCGAACGGGGAAACAGGGGTCAATCAGCCCCAGCATTTT
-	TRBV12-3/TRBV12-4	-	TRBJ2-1	CASRGTDNNEQFF	TGTGCCAGCAGGGGGACGGATAACAATGAGCAGTTCTTC
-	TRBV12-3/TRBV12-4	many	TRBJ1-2	CASSRTGNYGYTF	TGTGCCAGCAGCCGCACAGGGAACTATGGCTACACCTTC
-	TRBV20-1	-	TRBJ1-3	CSASDRSSGNTIYF	TGCAGTGCTAGCGACAGGTCTTCGGGAAACACCATATATTTT
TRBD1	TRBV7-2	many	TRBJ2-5	CASSPFTRDRVGGTQYF	TGTGCCAGCAGCCCATTCACACGAGACAGGGTAGGAGGGACCCAGTACTTC
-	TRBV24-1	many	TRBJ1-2	CATSLGHSYGYTF	TGTGCCACCAGTCTTGGGCACAGCTATGGCTACACCTTC
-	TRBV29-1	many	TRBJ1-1	CSVERHLNTEAFF	TGCAGCGTTGAGCGCCATTTGAACACTGAAGCTTTCTTT
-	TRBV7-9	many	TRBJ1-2	CASSFWDLPTNYGYTF	TGTGCCAGCAGCTTCTGGGATCTCCCCACCAACTATGGCTACACCTTC
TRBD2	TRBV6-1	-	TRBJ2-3	CASSKSGGAGADTQYF	TGTGCCAGCAGTAAGAGCGGGGGGGCGGGCGCAGATACGCAGTATTTT
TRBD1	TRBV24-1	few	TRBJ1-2	CASRQGANGYTF	TGTGCCTCCAGACAGGGGGCAAATGGCTACACCTTC
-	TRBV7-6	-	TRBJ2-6	CASSFHGANVLTF	TGTGCCAGCAGCTTTCATGGGGCCAACGTCCTGACTTTC
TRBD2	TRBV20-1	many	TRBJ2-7	CSARDVASGSGYEQYF	TGCAGTGCTAGAGATGTAGCTAGCGGGAGCGGCTACGAGCAGTACTTC